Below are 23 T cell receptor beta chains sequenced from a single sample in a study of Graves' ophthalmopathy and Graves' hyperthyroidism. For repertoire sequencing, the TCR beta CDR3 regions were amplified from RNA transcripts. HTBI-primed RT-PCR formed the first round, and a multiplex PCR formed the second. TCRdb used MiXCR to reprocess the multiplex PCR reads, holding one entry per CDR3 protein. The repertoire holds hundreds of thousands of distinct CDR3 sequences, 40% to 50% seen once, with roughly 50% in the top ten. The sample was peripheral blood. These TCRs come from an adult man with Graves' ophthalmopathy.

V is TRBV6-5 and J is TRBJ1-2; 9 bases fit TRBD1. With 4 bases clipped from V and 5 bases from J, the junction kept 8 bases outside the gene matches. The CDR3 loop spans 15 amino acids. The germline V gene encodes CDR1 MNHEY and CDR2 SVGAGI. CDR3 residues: CASSSQGTGLYGYTF. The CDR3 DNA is TGTGCCAGCAGTTCCCAGGGGACAGGGTTGTATGGCTACACCTTC.

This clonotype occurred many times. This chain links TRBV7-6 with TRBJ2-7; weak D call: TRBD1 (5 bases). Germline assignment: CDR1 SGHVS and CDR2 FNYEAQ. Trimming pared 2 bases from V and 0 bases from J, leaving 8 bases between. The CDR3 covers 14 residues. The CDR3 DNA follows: TGTGCCAGCAGCTTAATAGACAGCTCCTACGAGCAGTACTTC. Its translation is CASSLIDSSYEQYF. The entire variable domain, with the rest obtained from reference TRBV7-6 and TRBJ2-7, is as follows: GAGVSQSPRYKVTKRGQDVALRCDPISGHVSLYWYRQALGQGPEFLTYFNYEAQQDKSGLPNDRFSAERPEGSISTLTIQRTEQRDSAMYRCASSLIDSSYEQYFGPGTRLTVT.

CDR3 sequence: CARAPGVNQPQHF. The DNA of the CDR3 is TGTGCCAGGGCTCCAGGGGTCAATCAGCCCCAGCATTTT. V and J are TRBV6-2 or TRBV6-3 and TRBJ1-5, with D possibly being TRBD1 (6 bases). Germline CDR1 MNHEY, CDR2 SVGEGT. V lost 9 bases to trimming and J lost 3 bases, with 12 bases between them. This CDR3 has 13 amino acids.

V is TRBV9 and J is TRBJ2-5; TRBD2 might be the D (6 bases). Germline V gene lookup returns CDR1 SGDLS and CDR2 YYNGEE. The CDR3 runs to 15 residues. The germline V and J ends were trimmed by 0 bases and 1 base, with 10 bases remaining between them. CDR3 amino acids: CASSVGPGLQETQYF. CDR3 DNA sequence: TGTGCCAGCAGCGTAGGCCCGGGACTCCAAGAGACCCAGTACTTC. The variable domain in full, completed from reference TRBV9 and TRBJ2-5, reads DSGVTQTPKHLITATGQRVTLRCSPRSGDLSVYWYQQSLDQGLQFLIQYYNGEERAKGNILERFSAQQFPDLHSELNLSSLELGDSALYFCASSVGPGLQETQYFGPGTRLLVL.

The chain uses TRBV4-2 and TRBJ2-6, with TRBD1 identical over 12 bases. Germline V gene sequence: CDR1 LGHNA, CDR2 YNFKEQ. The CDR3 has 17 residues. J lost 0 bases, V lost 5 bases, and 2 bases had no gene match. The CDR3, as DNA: TGTGCCAGCAGCGTGGGACAGGGGGCCTCTGGGGCCAACGTCCTGACTTTC. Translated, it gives CASSVGQGASGANVLTF.

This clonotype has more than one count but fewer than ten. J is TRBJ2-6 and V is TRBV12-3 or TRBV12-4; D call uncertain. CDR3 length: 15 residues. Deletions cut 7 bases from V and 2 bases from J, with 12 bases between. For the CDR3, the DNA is TGTGCCAGCACTCGAACGCCGACTGGGGCCAACGTCCTGACTTTC. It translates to CASTRTPTGANVLTF.

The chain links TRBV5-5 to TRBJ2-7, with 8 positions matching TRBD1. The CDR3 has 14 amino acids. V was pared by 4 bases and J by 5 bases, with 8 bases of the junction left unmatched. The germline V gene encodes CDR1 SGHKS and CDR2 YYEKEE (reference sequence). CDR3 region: CASSPDRAINEQYF. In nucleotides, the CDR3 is TGTGCCAGCAGCCCGGACAGGGCCATTAACGAGCAGTACTTC.

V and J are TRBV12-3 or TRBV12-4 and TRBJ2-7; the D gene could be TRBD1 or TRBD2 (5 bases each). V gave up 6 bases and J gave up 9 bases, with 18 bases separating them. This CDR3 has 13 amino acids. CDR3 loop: CASRFEGTPGQYF. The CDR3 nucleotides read TGTGCCAGCAGATTTGAGGGGACGCCGGGGCAGTACTTC.

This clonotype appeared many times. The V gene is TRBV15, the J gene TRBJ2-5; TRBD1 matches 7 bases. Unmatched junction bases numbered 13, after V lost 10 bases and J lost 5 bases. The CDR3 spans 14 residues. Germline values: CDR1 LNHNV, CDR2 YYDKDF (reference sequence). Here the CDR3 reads CAIQPGQSHETQYF. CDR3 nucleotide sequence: TGTGCCATCCAACCGGGACAGTCACATGAGACCCAGTACTTC. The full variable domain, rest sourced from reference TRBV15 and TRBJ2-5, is DAMVIQNPRYQVTQFGKPVTLSCSQTLNHNVMYWYQQKSSQAPKLLFHYYDKDFNNEADTPDNFQSRRPNTSFCFLDIRSPGLGDTAMYLCAIQPGQSHETQYFGPGTRLLVL.

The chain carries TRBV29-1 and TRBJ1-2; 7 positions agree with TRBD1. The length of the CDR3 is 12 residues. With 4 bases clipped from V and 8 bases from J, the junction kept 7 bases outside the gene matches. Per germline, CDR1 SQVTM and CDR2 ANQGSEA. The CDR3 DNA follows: TGCAGCGTTGGTGAGGGGGCGCGAGGCTACACCTTC. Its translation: CSVGEGARGYTF.

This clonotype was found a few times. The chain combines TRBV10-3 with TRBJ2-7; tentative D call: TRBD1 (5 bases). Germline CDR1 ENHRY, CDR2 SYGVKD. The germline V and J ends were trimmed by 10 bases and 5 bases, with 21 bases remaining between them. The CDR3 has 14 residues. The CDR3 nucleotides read TGTGCCAGCAGCTTGGCGGCAGGGATCAACGAGCAGTACTTC. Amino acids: CASSLAAGINEQYF.

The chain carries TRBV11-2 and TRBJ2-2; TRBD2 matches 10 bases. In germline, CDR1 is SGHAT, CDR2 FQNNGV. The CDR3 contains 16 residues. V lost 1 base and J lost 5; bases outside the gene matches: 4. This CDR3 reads CASSLGLAGETGELFF. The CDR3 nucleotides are TGTGCCAGCAGCTTAGGGCTAGCGGGAGAGACCGGGGAGCTGTTTTTT.

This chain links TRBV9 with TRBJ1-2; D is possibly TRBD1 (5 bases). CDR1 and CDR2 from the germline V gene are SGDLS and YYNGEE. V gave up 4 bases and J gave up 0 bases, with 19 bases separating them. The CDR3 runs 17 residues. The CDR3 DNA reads TGTGCCAGCAGCCGGCTTGGGGCGCCAAACGCTAACTATGGCTACACCTTC. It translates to CASSRLGAPNANYGYTF.

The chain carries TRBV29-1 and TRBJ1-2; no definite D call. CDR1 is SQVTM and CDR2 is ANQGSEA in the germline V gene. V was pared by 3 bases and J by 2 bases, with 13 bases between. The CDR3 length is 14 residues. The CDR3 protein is CSVDFSAGNYGYTF. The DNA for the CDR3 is TGCAGCGTTGATTTTTCGGCGGGAAACTATGGCTACACCTTC.

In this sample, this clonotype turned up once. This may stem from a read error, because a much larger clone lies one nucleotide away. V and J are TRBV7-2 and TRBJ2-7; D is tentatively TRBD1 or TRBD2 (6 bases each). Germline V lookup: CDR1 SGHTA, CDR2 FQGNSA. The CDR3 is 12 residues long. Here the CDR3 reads CASSMGGRGQHF. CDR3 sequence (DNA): TGTGCCAGCAGCATGGGGGGTCGGGGGCAGCACTTC.

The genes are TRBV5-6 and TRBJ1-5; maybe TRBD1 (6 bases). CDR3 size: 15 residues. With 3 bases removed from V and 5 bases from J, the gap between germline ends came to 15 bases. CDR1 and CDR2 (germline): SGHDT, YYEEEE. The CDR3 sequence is CASSSGQRGYQPQHF. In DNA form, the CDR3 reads TGTGCCAGCAGCTCCGGACAGCGTGGGTATCAGCCCCAGCATTTT.

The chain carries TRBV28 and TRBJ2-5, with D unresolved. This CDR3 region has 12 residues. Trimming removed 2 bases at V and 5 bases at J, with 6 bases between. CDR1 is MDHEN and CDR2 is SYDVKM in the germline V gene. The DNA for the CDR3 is TGTGCCAGCAGTTTACTTAAGGAGACCCAGTACTTC. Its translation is CASSLLKETQYF.

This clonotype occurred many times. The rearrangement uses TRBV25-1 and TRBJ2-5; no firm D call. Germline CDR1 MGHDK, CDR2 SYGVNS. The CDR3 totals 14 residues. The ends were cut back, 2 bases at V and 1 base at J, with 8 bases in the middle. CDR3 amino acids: CASSEPGVQETQYF. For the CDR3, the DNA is TGTGCCAGCAGTGAACCAGGAGTCCAAGAGACCCAGTACTTC.

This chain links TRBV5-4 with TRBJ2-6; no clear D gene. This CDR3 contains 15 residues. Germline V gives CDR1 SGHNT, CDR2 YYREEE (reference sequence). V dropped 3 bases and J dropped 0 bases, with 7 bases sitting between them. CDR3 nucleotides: TGTGCCAGCAGCTACTTCTCCTCTGGGGCCAACGTCCTGACTTTC. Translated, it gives CASSYFSSGANVLTF.

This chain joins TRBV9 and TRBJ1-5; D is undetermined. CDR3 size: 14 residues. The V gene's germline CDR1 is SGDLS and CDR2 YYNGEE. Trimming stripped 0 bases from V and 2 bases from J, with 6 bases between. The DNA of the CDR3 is TGTGCCAGCAGCGTAGGGGCGGGCAATCAGCCCCAGCATTTT. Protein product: CASSVGAGNQPQHF.

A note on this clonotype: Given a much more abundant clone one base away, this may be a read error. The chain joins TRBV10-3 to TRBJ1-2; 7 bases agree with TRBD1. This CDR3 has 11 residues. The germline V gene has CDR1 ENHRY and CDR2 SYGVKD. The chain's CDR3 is CALRTGLGFTF. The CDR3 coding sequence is TGTGCCCTCCGGACAGGTCTTGGCTTCACCTTC.

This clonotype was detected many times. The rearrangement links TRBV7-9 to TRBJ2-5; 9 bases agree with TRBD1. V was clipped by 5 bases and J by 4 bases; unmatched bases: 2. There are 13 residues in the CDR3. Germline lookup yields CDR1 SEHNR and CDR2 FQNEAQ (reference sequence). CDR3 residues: CASSKDRGETQYF. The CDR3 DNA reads TGTGCCAGCAGCAAGGACAGGGGAGAGACCCAGTACTTC.

CDR3 DNA: TGTGCCAGCCATTCGGGAAACACTGAAGCTTTCTTT. Residues: CASHSGNTEAFF. The chain carries TRBV7-9 and TRBJ1-1; no definite D call. CDR1 and CDR2 (germline): SEHNR, FQNEAQ (reference sequence). V was trimmed by 8 bases and J by 2 bases, leaving 9 bases between them. The CDR3 extends over 12 amino acids.